This note documents a single T cell receptor (beta chain) sequence. Profiled with immunoSEQ multiplex PCR; TCRdb holds only in-frame clones, not every one. Among approximately 410,000 clones, roughly 90% were seen once, and the ten largest hold 3.6%. The sample belongs to a study of Ad26.COV2.S vaccination and SARS-CoV-2 variants. Overall study: Vaccine-arm donor from the placebo-controlled COV1001 Ad26.COV2.S trial.

Per germline, CDR1 SGHDT and CDR2 YYEEEE. The CDR3 totals 15 residues. Trimming cost V 0 bases and J 2 bases, with 12 bases left between them. This sample's treatment: 15 to 20 received Ad26.COV2.S at low or high dose, single or two shots; about 5 received placebo; per-sample allocation not given. Samples came from day 63 after the first vaccine or placebo injection. Sequences were derived from peripheral blood, sampled in a trial of Ad26.COV2.S vaccine versus placebo. The gene calls are TRBV5-6 and TRBJ2-7, with D tentatively TRBD1 or TRBD2 (5 bases each). The TCR was taken from a person aged 18 to 59 who received the Ad26.COV2.S COVID-19 vaccine or a placebo. CDR3 residues: CASSLGPGPTYEQYF. DNA for the CDR3: TGTGCCAGCAGCTTGGGACCGGGGCCGACCTACGAGCAGTACTTC. Complete variable domain (other parts from reference TRBV5-6 and TRBJ2-7): DAGVTQSPTHLIKTRGQQVTLRCSPKSGHDTVSWYQQALGQGPQFIFQYYEEEERQRGNFPDRFSGHQFPNYSSELNVNALLLGDSALYLCASSLGPGPTYEQYFGPGTRLTVT.